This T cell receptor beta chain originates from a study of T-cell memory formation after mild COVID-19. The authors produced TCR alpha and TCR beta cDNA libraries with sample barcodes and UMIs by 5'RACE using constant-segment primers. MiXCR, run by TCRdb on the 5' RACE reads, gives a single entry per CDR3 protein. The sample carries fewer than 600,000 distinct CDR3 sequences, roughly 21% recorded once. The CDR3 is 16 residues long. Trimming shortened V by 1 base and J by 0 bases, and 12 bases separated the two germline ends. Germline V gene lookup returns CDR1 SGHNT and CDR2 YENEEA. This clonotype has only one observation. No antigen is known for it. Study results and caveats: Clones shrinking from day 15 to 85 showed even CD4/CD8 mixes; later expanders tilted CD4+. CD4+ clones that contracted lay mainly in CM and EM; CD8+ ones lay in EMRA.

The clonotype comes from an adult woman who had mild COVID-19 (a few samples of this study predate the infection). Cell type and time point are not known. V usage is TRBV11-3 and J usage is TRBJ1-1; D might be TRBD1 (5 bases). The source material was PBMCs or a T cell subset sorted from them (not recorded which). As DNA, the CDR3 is TGTGCCAGCAGCTTAGGGCTAGACAGAGTGAACACTGAAGCTTTCTTT. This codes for CASSLGLDRVNTEAFF.